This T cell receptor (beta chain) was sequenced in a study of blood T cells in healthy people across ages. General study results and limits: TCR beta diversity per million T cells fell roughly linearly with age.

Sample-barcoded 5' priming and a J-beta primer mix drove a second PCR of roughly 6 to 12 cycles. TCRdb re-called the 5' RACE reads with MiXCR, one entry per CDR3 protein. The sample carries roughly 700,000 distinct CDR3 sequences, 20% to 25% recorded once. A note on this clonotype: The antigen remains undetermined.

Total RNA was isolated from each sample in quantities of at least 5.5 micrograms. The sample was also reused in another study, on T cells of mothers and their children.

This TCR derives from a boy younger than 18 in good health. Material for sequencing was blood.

The CDR3 is CASSSPGRGGEKLFF. CDR3 nucleotides: TGTGCCAGCAGCTCACCGGGACGGGGGGGTGAAAAACTGTTTTTT. The chain couples TRBV7-9 to TRBJ1-4; D is possibly TRBD1 (5 bases). The ends were cut back, 4 bases at V and 7 bases at J, with 16 bases in the middle. Germline CDR1 SEHNR, CDR2 FQNEAQ (reference sequence). The CDR3 is 15 amino acids.